A selection of T cell receptor beta chains follows, all from one sample in a study of blood T cell repertoires in COVID-19. TCRdb keeps only in-frame clones here, not all; method: immunoSEQ multiplex PCR. The sample consists of some 80,000 clones, over 70% of them appearing once. Sequenced material: peripheral blood. These receptors all come from an elderly man with acute or convalescent COVID-19. CDR3s include the opening cysteine and the closing phenylalanine or tryptophan. A D gene is named only where the DNA matches it firmly. Clone size, where shown, is once, few, many, or a class for clones that have expanded.

V	size	D	J	DNA	CDR3
TRBV7-2	.	TRBD1	TRBJ2-7	TGTGCCAGCAGCTTACAGGCGACAGGGGTTTACGAGCAGTACTTC	CASSLQATGVYEQYF
TRBV19	.	.	TRBJ1-5	TGTGCCAGTAGTATAGCCGGGTCTACGAAGCCCCAGCATTTT	CASSIAGSTKPQHF
TRBV3-1/TRBV3-2	.	.	TRBJ1-1	TGTGCCAGCAGCCTGCGACCGGGGGGAAGCAACACTGAAGCTTTCTTT	CASSLRPGGSNTEAFF
TRBV5-1	.	TRBD2	TRBJ2-3	TGCGCCAGCAGCGAGGGGACTAGCGGGGAACTGTATACGCAGTATTTT	CASSEGTSGELYTQYF
TRBV2	.	.	TRBJ1-6	TGTGCCAGCAGTGAGGTAGCGAATTCACCCCTCCACTTT	CASSEVANSPLHF
TRBV19	.	.	TRBJ1-5	TGTGCCAGTAGTGACGGACAGTGGAAGCCCCAGCATTTT	CASSDGQWKPQHF
TRBV5-5	once	TRBD1	TRBJ1-1	TGTGCCAGCAGCCGACAGGGAGGAACTGAAGCTTTCTTT	CASSRQGGTEAFF
TRBV5-1	.	TRBD2	TRBJ2-1	TGCGCCAGCAGCTTGCGGACTAGCGGAGACAATGAGCAGTTCTTC	CASSLRTSGDNEQFF
TRBV28	.	TRBD1	TRBJ1-2	TGTGCCAGCAGTTCTTTAAGCGGACAGGCCTGGAAAAATGGCTACACCTTC	CASSSLSGQAWKNGYTF
TRBV9	.	TRBD2	TRBJ2-7	TGTGCCAGCAGCCCCGGGACTAGCGGGGGGGTATCTCGTGAGCAGTACTTC	CASSPGTSGGVSREQYF
TRBV7-9	.	.	TRBJ2-2	TGTGCCAGCAGCTTAAGGCCGGGTTGGAACACCGGGGAGCTGTTTTTT	CASSLRPGWNTGELFF
TRBV5-1	.	TRBD1	TRBJ2-5	TGCGCCAGCAGTCTGGGGGCAGGGGGCGTCGAGACCCAGTACTTC	CASSLGAGGVETQYF
TRBV9	.	TRBD1	TRBJ1-3	TGTGCCAGCAGTGGGACAGCTGGAAACACCATATATTTT	CASSGTAGNTIYF
TRBV3-1/TRBV3-2	.	.	TRBJ1-1	TGTGCCAGCAGCCAAGTAAAGGGAGGAGCTGAAGCTTTCTTT	CASSQVKGGAEAFF
TRBV2	few	TRBD1	TRBJ2-2	TGTGCCAGCAGGGGACAGGGGGGGTTCACCGGGGAGCTGTTTTTT	CASRGQGGFTGELFF
TRBV14	.	TRBD1	TRBJ2-7	TGTGCCAGCAGGGCCGGGGACAGGAGCTACGAGCAGTACTTC	CASRAGDRSYEQYF
TRBV24-1	.	TRBD1	TRBJ2-3	TGTGCCACCCGGGACAGAAACACAGATACGCAGTATTTT	CATRDRNTDTQYF
TRBV18	.	TRBD1	TRBJ2-3	TGTGCCAGCTCAAGGGACAGGGTGACAGATACGCAGTATTTT	CASSRDRVTDTQYF
TRBV7-9	once	.	TRBJ2-1	TGTGCCAGCAGCTTAGTACCGCGGAATGAGCAGTTCTTC	CASSLVPRNEQFF
TRBV6-6	.	TRBD1	TRBJ1-2	TGTGCCAGCAGTTACTTCAGGGGGCAGGGTGGCTACACCTTC	CASSYFRGQGGYTF
TRBV4-1	.	TRBD1	TRBJ2-2	TGCGCCAGCAGCCCCCGGGACAGGGCTCGGGAGCTGTTTTTT	CASSPRDRARELFF
TRBV11-2	.	.	TRBJ2-3	TGTGCCAGCAGGGGACTGCGGGGGCGAGTAGATACGCAGTATTTT	CASRGLRGRVDTQYF
TRBV5-5	few	TRBD1	TRBJ1-3	TGTGCCAGCAGCCAACAGGGGGCTGGAAACACCATATATTTT	CASSQQGAGNTIYF